The entry below describes one T cell receptor beta chain. These data belong to a study of blood T cell repertoires in COVID-19. Data came from immunoSEQ multiplex PCR; TCRdb stores just in-frame clones and leaves some out. This sample carries approximately 270,000 clones, roughly 85% of them seen once, and the ten largest clones take approximately 4%. Looked up from germline, CDR1 is MNHEY and CDR2 is SVGAGI. The CDR3 sequence is 15 residues long. Between the trimmed V and J ends, which lost 7 bases and 4 bases, there was a span of 20 bases. Two negative PCRs, clearance, or symptom resolution had been documented for recovered Cohort 3 donors.

The source is a woman aged 30 to 39 who had recovered from COVID-19. The chain has TRBV6-5 and TRBJ2-7; D is undetermined. Specimen: PBMCs or T cells enriched from blood (not recorded which). The CDR3 loop reads CASTEISSGSYEQYF. DNA for the CDR3: TGTGCCAGCACGGAGATTAGTTCCGGGTCATACGAGCAGTACTTC.